Reported below is one T cell receptor (beta chain). These data originate in a study of early T cells in non-severe SARS-CoV-2 infection. The V gene lost 2 bases and the J gene lost 3 bases, with 7 bases spanning the gap. Germline V CDR1 and CDR2: SGHAT, FQNNGV. The CDR3 spans 13 residues. One entry per CDR3 protein, called by TCRdb with MiXCR from the 5' RACE reads. The sample consists of under 65,000 distinct CDR3 sequences, 13% of them appearing once. The chain uses TRBV11-2 and TRBJ1-1; D is unclear. Sequencing used whole blood, obtained at baseline. The sequence was obtained from an adult who was a healthcare worker with PCR-confirmed SARS-CoV-2 infection or an uninfected control (not recorded which). The CDR3 spells CASSLRAHTEAFF. The DNA of the CDR3 is TGTGCCAGCAGCTTAAGGGCGCACACTGAAGCTTTCTTT.